Each of the 18 T cell receptor beta chains below was sequenced from the same sample in a study of OX40 agonist ivuxolimab in advanced cancers. The protocol used for the library was the immunoSEQ multiplex PCR assay. TCRdb took this table from immuneACCESS and kept in-frame rearrangements with V and J called. Such tables lack part of the clones; where checked against another copy, unresolved V genes explain under half of the gap, and the rest is unexplained. The table for this sample lists roughly 80,000 clones; 90% of them were counted only once. The ten largest clones take up approximately 0.69% of the sample. Sample: CD4+ or CD8+ T cells sorted from blood, taken in a trial of the OX40 agonist ivuxolimab. The receptors stem from an adult with an advanced solid tumor such as melanoma, head and neck, liver or kidney cancer.

The gene calls are TRBV9 and TRBJ2-3; no clear D. Germline V CDR1 and CDR2: SGDLS, YYNGEE. The CDR3 loop spans 15 amino acids. The ends were cut back, 0 bases at V and 4 bases at J, with 12 bases in the middle. The chain's CDR3 is CASSVDVRPADTQYF. CDR3 bases: TGTGCCAGCAGCGTAGATGTCCGGCCAGCAGATACGCAGTATTTT.

The chain employs TRBV19 and TRBJ2-2; 12 positions agree with TRBD1. V dropped 3 bases and J dropped 4; count of bases not matched to a gene: 15. Germline CDR1 reads LNHDA; CDR2 reads SQIVND (reference sequence). CDR3 length: 20 amino acids. As DNA, the CDR3 is TGTGCCAGTAGTATCGGGAATGGGTATGAGGGACAGGGGGCCACCGGGGAGCTGTTTTTT. This codes for CASSIGNGYEGQGATGELFF.

The count of this clone is one. The rearrangement links TRBV30 to TRBJ1-1; 8 positions agree with TRBD1. This CDR3 has 14 residues. J was trimmed by 5 bases and V by 2 bases; bases with no gene match: 7. Germline loops: CDR1 GTSNPN, CDR2 SVGIG (reference sequence). CDR3 sequence reads: CAWSSWTGWTEAFF. CDR3 in DNA: TGTGCCTGGAGTTCATGGACAGGGTGGACTGAAGCTTTCTTT.

This clone was recorded a few times. The chain employs TRBV19 and TRBJ2-1; D assignment may be TRBD1 or TRBD2 (7 bases each). Germline-derived CDR1 and CDR2 are LNHDA and SQIVND (reference sequence). The V end lost 4 bases, the J end lost 0 bases, and 34 bases lay between the germline ends. The CDR3 contains 23 residues. CDR3 region: CASSKRGLGEGARSGSSYNEQFF. The CDR3 DNA follows: TGTGCCAGTAGTAAACGAGGGTTAGGGGAGGGGGCCCGGTCGGGGAGCTCCTACAATGAGCAGTTCTTC.

The chain links TRBV6-5 to TRBJ2-3; 11 nucleotides match TRBD1. The CDR3 runs 15 residues. Germline lookup yields CDR1 MNHEY and CDR2 SVGAGI. V dropped 5 bases and J dropped 3; count of bases not matched to a gene: 4. CDR3 sequence reads: CASSLRDRGTDTQYF. CDR3 nucleotide sequence: TGTGCCAGCAGTCTCCGGGACAGGGGGACAGATACGCAGTATTTT.

The CDR3 DNA is TGCGCCAGCAGCTCCCCCACAGGGACACTTGGCGGAAACACCATATATTTT. Its protein product is CASSSPTGTLGGNTIYF. The chain has TRBV5-1 and TRBJ1-3, with TRBD1 as a possible D gene (6 bases). The CDR3 is made up of 17 amino acids. Germline CDR1 is SGHRS and CDR2 is YFSETQ. The V end lost 3 bases, the J end lost 4 bases, and 20 bases lay between the germline ends. The whole variable domain, filled in from reference TRBV5-1 and TRBJ1-3, reads KAGVTQTPRYLIKTRGQQVTLSCSPISGHRSVSWYQQTPGQGLQFLFEYFSETQRNKGNFPGRFSGRQFSNSRSEMNVSTLELGDSALYLCASSSPTGTLGGNTIYFGEGSWLTVV.

J is TRBJ1-2 and V is TRBV28; 9 nucleotides line up with TRBD1. This CDR3 contains 14 residues. The germline gives CDR1 MDHEN, CDR2 SYDVKM. With V trimmed by 4 bases and J by 3 bases, 3 bases remained unmatched. The CDR3 loop is CASSWTGVDYGYTF. Written as DNA, the CDR3 is TGTGCCAGCAGTTGGACAGGGGTAGACTATGGCTACACCTTC.

The rearrangement links TRBV5-1 to TRBJ2-1; tentatively, D is TRBD2 (5 bases). The CDR3 is 15 residues long. Germline V gene data show CDR1 as SGHRS and CDR2 as YFSETQ. The V end lost 2 bases, the J end lost 0 bases, and 9 bases lay between the germline ends. The CDR3 DNA follows: TGCGCCAGCAGCTTCGAGGGATACTCCTACAATGAGCAGTTCTTC. Translating gives CASSFEGYSYNEQFF.

The V and J genes are TRBV11-2 and TRBJ1-6, with 8 bases lining up with TRBD1. Trimming took 3 bases from V and 6 from J; bases not matched to a gene: 7. Germline CDR1 and CDR2: SGHAT and FQNNGV. The CDR3 spans 16 residues. The CDR3 here is CASSLMGQESNSPLHF. In nucleotides, the CDR3 is TGTGCCAGCAGCTTGATGGGACAGGAGAGTAATTCACCCCTCCACTTT.

The chain carries TRBV19 and TRBJ1-4; possible D gene TRBD1, 6 bases. The V gene lost 6 bases and the J gene lost 7 bases, with 18 bases spanning the gap. The CDR3 is 15 residues long. The germline V gene encodes CDR1 LNHDA and CDR2 SQIVND (reference sequence). CDR3 coding DNA: TGTGCCAGTAGACGACGACAGGTCGAGGGTGAAAAACTGTTTTTT. This gives the protein CASRRRQVEGEKLFF.

Only one count was recorded for this clone. Other DNA sequences in the sample encode the same CDR3. V gene TRBV4-1 combines with J gene TRBJ2-2; D tentatively fits TRBD1 or TRBD2 (5 bases each). The CDR3 consists of 16 residues. Germline V lookup: CDR1 MGHRA, CDR2 YSYEKL. Trimming took off 0 bases at V and 4 bases at J, with 12 bases between the two ends. CDR3 DNA sequence: TGCGCCAGCAGCCAAGAGGGTGGGGGTAGCACCGGGGAGCTGTTTTTT. The encoded protein is CASSQEGGGSTGELFF.

This clone was recorded only once. CDR3 sequence (DNA): TGTGCCTGGAGTGTACGTGGGAGGATCCCAGATACGCAGTATTTT. It specifies CAWSVRGRIPDTQYF. The rearrangement links TRBV30 to TRBJ2-3, with D possibly matching TRBD2 (6 bases). V was shortened by 0 bases and J by 4 bases, with 14 bases between the two germline ends. The length of the CDR3 is 15 residues. Germline CDR1 is GTSNPN and CDR2 is SVGIG (reference sequence).

V usage is TRBV6-4 and J usage is TRBJ2-5; D possibly corresponds to TRBD1 (6 bases). Germline CDR1 and CDR2: MRHNA and SNTAGT. This CDR3 is built from 16 residues. V was pared by 0 bases and J by 1 base, with 12 bases between. CDR3 amino acids: CASSDSRQGIQETQYF. The CDR3 region has the DNA TGTGCCAGCAGTGACTCGAGGCAGGGGATCCAAGAGACCCAGTACTTC.

The chain recombines TRBV6-1 with TRBJ1-5; D gene uncertain. CDR3 length: 13 amino acids. Germline-derived CDR1 and CDR2 are MNHNS and SASEGT. Trimming removed 0 bases from V and 7 bases from J, with 7 bases in between. The CDR3 spells CASSEAEYQPQHF. In nucleotides, the CDR3 is TGTGCCAGCAGTGAAGCGGAGTACCAGCCCCAGCATTTT.

The V and J genes are TRBV16 and TRBJ1-5, with 7 bases identical to TRBD1. Trimming took 1 base from V and 3 from J; bases not matched to a gene: 6. The germline V gene encodes CDR1 KGHSY and CDR2 FQNENV. The CDR3 length is 16 residues. The CDR3 DNA reads as TGTGCCAGCAGCCAATTGGGACAGTTACTCAATCAGCCCCAGCATTTT. Its translation is CASSQLGQLLNQPQHF. Based on the CDR3 plus reference TRBV16 and TRBJ1-5, the full variable domain is GEEVAQTPKHLVRGEGQKAKLYCAPIKGHSYVFWYQQVLKNEFKFLISFQNENVFDETGMPKERFSAKCLPNSPCSLEIQATKLEDSAVYFCASSQLGQLLNQPQHFGDGTRLSIL.

This clone was seen just once. The chain is built from TRBV6-6 and TRBJ2-7; the D gene is possibly TRBD1 (5 bases). CDR3 length: 14 amino acids. Germline V gene sequence: CDR1 MNHNY, CDR2 SVGAGI (reference sequence). The V and J ends lost 0 bases and 5 bases respectively, with 11 bases between them. The CDR3 loop is CASSYSLGRDEQYF. DNA of the CDR3: TGTGCCAGCAGTTACTCGCTGGGGCGCGACGAGCAGTACTTC.

This sequence joins TRBV18 and TRBJ1-1; 7 positions match TRBD1. Trimming took 1 base from V and 0 from J; bases not matched to a gene: 5. Germline CDR1 KGHSH, CDR2 LQKENI. CDR3 length: 16 residues. The chain's CDR3 is CASSPQGAQVNTEAFF. The CDR3, as DNA: TGTGCCAGCTCACCACAGGGGGCGCAGGTGAACACTGAAGCTTTCTTT.

The gene calls are TRBV11-3 and TRBJ2-3; 11 positions match TRBD2. This CDR3 has 15 residues. Germline V lookup: CDR1 SGHNT, CDR2 YENEEA. After removal of 4 bases from V and 3 bases from J, the junction contained 3 bases not matched to a gene. Written as DNA, the CDR3 is TGTGCCAGCAGCTCGGGACTAGCGGAAACAGATACGCAGTATTTT. Protein sequence: CASSSGLAETDTQYF.